This entry lists 3 T cell receptor beta chains sequenced from one sample in a study of blood T cell repertoires in COVID-19. The assay was immunoSEQ multiplex PCR, and TCRdb's table has in-frame clones only and misses some. The sample records about 160,000 clones, 92% being singletons. Sequencing was done on a sample of peripheral blood. The origin of the receptors is a man aged 25-45 years with COVID-19, enrolled during active disease.

The V and J genes are TRBV6-2 or TRBV6-3 and TRBJ1-2, with a possible D match to TRBD1 (6 bases). The CDR3 contains 14 residues. Germline V gives CDR1 MNHEY, CDR2 SVGEGT. Trimming removed 6 bases at V and 3 bases at J, with 14 bases between. The CDR3 coding sequence is TGTGCCAGCAGCTTAACAGGGATTTACTATGGCTACACCTTC. Translation: CASSLTGIYYGYTF.

The chain couples TRBV5-1 to TRBJ2-2; the D gene is possibly TRBD1 (6 bases). CDR1 SGHRS and CDR2 YFSETQ come from the germline V gene. The V gene lost 0 bases and the J gene lost 1 base, with 16 bases spanning the gap. The CDR3 is 18 residues long. CDR3 bases: TGCGCCAGCAGCTTGGACTTAGGGCAGGGGAAGAACACCGGGGAGCTGTTTTTT. Translated, it gives CASSLDLGQGKNTGELFF. Looking up the rest from reference TRBV5-1 and TRBJ2-2 gives the full variable domain: KAGVTQTPRYLIKTRGQQVTLSCSPISGHRSVSWYQQTPGQGLQFLFEYFSETQRNKGNFPGRFSGRQFSNSRSEMNVSTLELGDSALYLCASSLDLGQGKNTGELFFGEGSRLTVL.

In this sample, this clone turned up once. V gene TRBV5-1 combines with J gene TRBJ1-1; D is possibly TRBD1 (5 bases). CDR1 is SGHRS and CDR2 is YFSETQ in the germline V gene. This CDR3 spans 14 amino acids. V was pared by 2 bases and J by 2 bases, with 10 bases between. The CDR3 DNA reads as TGCGCCAGCAGCTTAGGAGGGACCAACACTGAAGCTTTCTTT. The encoded protein is CASSLGGTNTEAFF.